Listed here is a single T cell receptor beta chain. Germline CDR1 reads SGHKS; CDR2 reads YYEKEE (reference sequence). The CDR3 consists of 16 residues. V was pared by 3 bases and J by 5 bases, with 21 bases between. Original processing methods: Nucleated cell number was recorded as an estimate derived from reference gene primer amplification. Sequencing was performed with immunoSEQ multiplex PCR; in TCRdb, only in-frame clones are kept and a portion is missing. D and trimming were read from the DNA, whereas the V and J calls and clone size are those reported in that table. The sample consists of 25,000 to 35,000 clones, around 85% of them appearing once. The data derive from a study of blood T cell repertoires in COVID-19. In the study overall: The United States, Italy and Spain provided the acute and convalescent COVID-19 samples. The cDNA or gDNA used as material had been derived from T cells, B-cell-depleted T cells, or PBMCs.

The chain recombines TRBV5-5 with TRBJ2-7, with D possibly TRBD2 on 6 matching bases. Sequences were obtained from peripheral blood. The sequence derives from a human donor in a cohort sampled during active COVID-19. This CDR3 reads CASSSAVRARGDEQYF. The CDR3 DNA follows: TGTGCCAGCAGCTCTGCGGTTAGGGCGCGGGGCGACGAGCAGTACTTC.